These T cell receptor beta chains were read from a single sample in a study of long-term antiretroviral therapy in people with HIV. Clones were sequenced by immunoSEQ multiplex PCR, and TCRdb holds only the in-frame ones, with some missing. The sample lists approximately 14,000 clones; more than 80% were seen once. The starting material was unsorted PBMCs, obtained 3.2 years before starting antiretroviral therapy. These receptors originate from a man aged 40-49 years with HIV. CDR3s include the opening cysteine and the closing phenylalanine or tryptophan. Each record gives: J gene, D gene, V gene, clone size, CDR3 protein, CDR3 DNA. D genes are given only for firm matches. The size of a clone is reported for some rows only, either as once, few or many, or as a class for expanded clones.

>TRBJ2-2|-|TRBV5-1|-
CASSPSQDGELFF
TGCGCCAGCAGCCCGTCACAGGACGGGGAGCTGTTTTTT
>TRBJ1-1|-|TRBV15|-
CATSREIGLNTEAFF
TGTGCCACCAGCAGAGAGATAGGGTTGAACACTGAAGCTTTCTTT
>TRBJ2-7|TRBD1|TRBV6-1|-
CASRAGQGYEQYF
TGTGCCAGCAGGGCTGGACAGGGCTACGAGCAGTACTTC
>TRBJ2-7|TRBD2|TRBV6-5|-
CASSYSSSGGLYEQYF
TGTGCCAGCAGTTACTCGTCTAGCGGGGGGCTTTACGAGCAGTACTTC
>TRBJ1-2|-|TRBV30|-
CAWSVSGYYGYTF
TGTGCCTGGAGTGTGTCCGGATACTATGGCTACACCTTC
>TRBJ1-1|-|TRBV5-5|few
CATKDSMNTEAFF
TGTGCTACCAAGGACAGTATGAACACTGAAGCTTTCTTT
>TRBJ2-7|TRBD2|TRBV7-9|-
CASSLGGGGLYEQYF
TGTGCCAGCAGCTTAGGGGGCGGGGGGCTCTACGAGCAGTACTTC
>TRBJ1-1|-|TRBV5-6|-
CASSLTRDWAMNTEAFF
TGTGCCAGCAGCTTGACCAGGGATTGGGCCATGAACACTGAAGCTTTCTTT
>TRBJ1-1|-|TRBV5-4|-
CASSQLTGSVRNTEAFF
TGTGCCAGCAGCCAATTGACAGGTTCCGTAAGGAACACTGAAGCTTTCTTT
>TRBJ2-7|-|TRBV2|once
CASNRDPPREQYF
TGTGCCAGCAATCGGGACCCCCCACGGGAGCAGTACTTC
>TRBJ2-7|TRBD2|TRBV27|-
CASSHREAANQRPIYEQYF
TGTGCCAGCAGTCACCGGGAGGCAGCCAACCAACGTCCTATCTACGAGCAGTACTTC
>TRBJ2-1|-|TRBV19|-
CASSIVAGALNEQFF
TGTGCCAGTAGTATAGTGGCGGGGGCCCTCAATGAGCAGTTCTTC
>TRBJ2-7|-|TRBV19|-
CASSIQAALGEQYF
TGTGCCAGTAGTATCCAAGCGGCGTTGGGCGAGCAGTACTTC
>TRBJ2-2|TRBD1|TRBV5-1|-
CASSPLTGANTGELFF
TGCGCCAGCAGCCCCTTGACAGGGGCGAACACCGGGGAGCTGTTTTTT
>TRBJ1-5|TRBD1|TRBV5-3|once
CARSWSTGTGNQPQHF
TGTGCCAGAAGCTGGTCGACAGGGACGGGCAATCAGCCCCAGCATTTT
>TRBJ1-2|-|TRBV27|once
CASSLGGNGYTF
TGTGCCAGCAGTTTAGGGGGCAATGGTTACACCTTC
>TRBJ2-1|-|TRBV10-3|once
CAISPLGKSYNEQFF
TGTGCCATCAGCCCCTTAGGGAAATCCTACAATGAGCAGTTCTTC
>TRBJ2-7|-|TRBV19|-
CASSILPGAGYEQYF
TGTGCCAGTAGTATTCTCCCGGGGGCCGGCTACGAGCAGTACTTC
>TRBJ2-7|TRBD1|TRBV6-1|-
CASSGRGPTYEQYF
TGTGCCAGCAGTGGCAGGGGGCCCACCTACGAGCAGTACTTC
>TRBJ1-2|-|TRBV5-4|-
CASSPSQQSSTMGGYTF
TGTGCCAGCAGCCCTAGCCAGCAGAGTAGTACTATGGGTGGCTACACCTTC
>TRBJ1-6|-|TRBV30|-
CAWGSHKLRDFGYSPLHF
TGTGCCTGGGGGTCTCATAAGCTTCGGGACTTCGGGTATTCACCCCTCCACTTT
>TRBJ2-1|TRBD2|TRBV11-1|-
CASSLTGLAGTQFF
TGTGCCAGCAGCTTAACCGGACTAGCGGGGACTCAGTTCTTC
>TRBJ1-1|-|TRBV18|-
CASSTRGNEAFF
TGTGCCAGCTCAACACGGGGAAATGAAGCTTTCTTT
>TRBJ1-2|TRBD1|TRBV15|-
CATSRDGTGDYTF
TGTGCCACCAGCAGAGATGGGACAGGGGACTACACCTTC
>TRBJ2-7|TRBD1|TRBV6-5|-
CASSETGDSYEQYF
TGTGCCAGCAGCGAAACAGGGGATTCCTACGAGCAGTACTTC
>TRBJ2-1|-|TRBV19|-
CASSIDEASSYNEQFF
TGTGCCAGTAGTATAGATGAGGCCAGCTCCTACAATGAGCAGTTCTTC
>TRBJ1-3|-|TRBV4-1|-
CASSQVTKGDSGNTIYF
TGCGCCAGCAGCCAAGTCACTAAGGGGGACTCTGGAAACACCATATATTTT
>TRBJ2-1|-|TRBV4-1|-
CASSLKWDSGYNEQFF
TGCGCCAGCAGCCTCAAATGGGATAGCGGTTACAATGAGCAGTTCTTC